The present entry profiles one T cell receptor beta chain with its context. Its matching antigen is unknown. The data are from a study of neoadjuvant nivolumab and ipilimumab in lung cancer. V dropped 5 bases and J dropped 5 bases, with 14 bases sitting between them. Per the germline V gene, CDR1 is ENHRY and CDR2 is SYGVKD. This CDR3 contains 14 residues. Profiling relied on immunoSEQ multiplex PCR, and the TCRdb table lists in-frame clones only, not all of them. This table holds 25,000 to 35,000 clones, about nine tenths found once. General observations from the study: Pretherapy blood TCR richness correlated positively with resected tumor richness.

V and J are TRBV10-3 and TRBJ2-3, with D maybe TRBD2 (5 bases). Sequencing used peripheral blood, obtained after neoadjuvant nivolumab, alone or with ipilimumab, at or shortly before surgery. The sequence was collected from an adult with non-small cell lung cancer. The CDR3 protein is CAISPDLALDTQYF. The CDR3 DNA is TGTGCCATCAGTCCCGATCTAGCTTTAGATACGCAGTATTTT.